These 6 T cell receptor beta chains were all obtained from the same sample, sequenced in a study of T cell responses to AZD1222 COVID-19 vaccine. Libraries were prepared by immunoSEQ multiplex PCR; TCRdb keeps only in-frame clonotypes and omits some of them. This table holds some 180,000 clones, approximately 90% found once. The source material was peripheral blood, sampled 28 days after the second AZD1222 dose. The receptors shown here come from an adult who received the AZD1222 COVID-19 vaccine.

This chain links TRBV6-1 with TRBJ2-5; 12 bases map to TRBD1. The CDR3 loop spans 15 amino acids. The ends lost 3 bases at V and 6 bases at J; junction bases unmatched: 5. Looked up from germline, CDR1 is MNHNS and CDR2 is SASEGT. CDR3 sequence: CASSDRDRGLKTQYF. CDR3 DNA: TGTGCCAGCAGTGACCGGGACAGGGGGCTAAAGACCCAGTACTTC.

This clone was detected only once. The gene calls are TRBV10-3 and TRBJ2-3; no firm D call. The ends were cut back, 0 bases at V and 1 base at J, with 11 bases in the middle. The V gene's germline CDR1 is ENHRY and CDR2 SYGVKD. The CDR3 totals 16 residues. CDR3 sequence (DNA): TGTGCCATCAGTGAGTCGATAGCTTTGGGCACAGATACGCAGTATTTT. Protein product: CAISESIALGTDTQYF.

This chain connects TRBV10-3 to TRBJ1-2; 12 nucleotides line up with TRBD1. The length of the CDR3 is 15 residues. Germline CDR1 reads ENHRY; CDR2 reads SYGVKD. The ends lost 0 bases at V and 8 bases at J; junction bases unmatched: 4. The CDR3 region has the DNA TGTGCCATCAGTGAGTCGGGACAGGGGGCTCAGGGCTACACCTTC. Translation gives CAISESGQGAQGYTF.

As DNA, the CDR3 is TGTGCCAGCAGCCAAGACTGGGGGAGAATGTACAATGAGCAGTTCTTC. Its protein product is CASSQDWGRMYNEQFF. The chain recombines TRBV3-1 (or the pseudogene TRBV3-2) with TRBJ2-1; the D call may be TRBD1 or TRBD2 (5 bases each). Germline lookup yields CDR1 LGHDT and CDR2 YNNKEL (reference sequence). The CDR3 has 16 residues. V lost 0 bases and J lost 4, with 13 bases in between.

This chain uses TRBV9 with TRBJ2-6; TRBD2 aligns across 7 bases. Germline assignment: CDR1 SGDLS and CDR2 YYNGEE. V was clipped by 2 bases and J by 4 bases; unmatched bases: 3. This CDR3 is 15 amino acids long. The CDR3 bases are TGTGCCAGCAGCGTCGGGGGGTTCGGGGCCAACGTCCTGACTTTC. Translation: CASSVGGFGANVLTF.

The chain links TRBV3-1 (or the pseudogene TRBV3-2) to TRBJ1-2, with unresolved D. V was clipped by 0 bases and J by 8 bases, with 10 bases between them. The germline V gene has CDR1 LGHDT and CDR2 YNNKEL (reference sequence). The CDR3 has 13 residues. CDR3: CASSQERSRGYTF. As DNA, the CDR3 is TGTGCCAGCAGCCAAGAACGGAGCAGGGGCTACACCTTC.